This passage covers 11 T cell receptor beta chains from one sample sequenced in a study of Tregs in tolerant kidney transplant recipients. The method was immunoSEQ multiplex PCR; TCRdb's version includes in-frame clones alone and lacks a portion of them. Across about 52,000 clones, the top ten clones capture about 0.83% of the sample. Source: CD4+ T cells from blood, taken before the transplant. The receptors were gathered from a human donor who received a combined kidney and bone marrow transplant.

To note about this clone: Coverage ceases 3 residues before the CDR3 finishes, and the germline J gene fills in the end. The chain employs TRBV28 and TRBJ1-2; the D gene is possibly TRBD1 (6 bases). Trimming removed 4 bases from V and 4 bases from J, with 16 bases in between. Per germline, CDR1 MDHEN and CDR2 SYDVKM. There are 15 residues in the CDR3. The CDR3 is CASSSPGAVRYGYTF. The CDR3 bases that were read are TGTGCCAGCAGTTCTCCAGGGGCGGTTCGCTATGGC.

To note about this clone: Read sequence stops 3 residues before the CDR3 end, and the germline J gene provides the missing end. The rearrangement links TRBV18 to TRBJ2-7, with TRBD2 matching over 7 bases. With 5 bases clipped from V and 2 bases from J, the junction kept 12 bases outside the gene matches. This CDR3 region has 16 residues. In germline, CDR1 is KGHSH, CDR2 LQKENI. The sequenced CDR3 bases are TGTGCCAGCTCAATCCTACCGGGACTAAGAACCTACGAG. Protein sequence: CASSILPGLRTYE. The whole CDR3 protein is CASSILPGLRTYEQYF.

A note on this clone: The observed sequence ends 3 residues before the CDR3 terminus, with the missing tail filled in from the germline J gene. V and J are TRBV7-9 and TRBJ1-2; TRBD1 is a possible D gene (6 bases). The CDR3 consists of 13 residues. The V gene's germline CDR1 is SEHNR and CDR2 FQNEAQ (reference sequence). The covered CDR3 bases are TGTGCCAGCAGCTTAGTGGGGGCACCGGGC. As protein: CASSLVGAPG. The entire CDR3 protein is CASSLVGAPGYTF. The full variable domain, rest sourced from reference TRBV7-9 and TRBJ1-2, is DTGVSQNPRHKITKRGQNVTFRCDPISEHNRLYWYRQTLGQGPEFLTYFQNEAQLEKSRLLSDRFSAERPKGSFSTLEIQRTEQGDSAMYLCASSLVGAPGYTFGSGTRLTVV.

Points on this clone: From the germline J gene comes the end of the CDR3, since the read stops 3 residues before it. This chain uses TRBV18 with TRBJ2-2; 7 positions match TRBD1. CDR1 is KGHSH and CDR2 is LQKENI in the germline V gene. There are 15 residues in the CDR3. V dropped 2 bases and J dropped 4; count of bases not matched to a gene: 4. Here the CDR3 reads CASSPNTGATGELFF. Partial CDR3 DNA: TGTGCCAGCTCACCAAATACAGGGGCCACCGGGGAG.

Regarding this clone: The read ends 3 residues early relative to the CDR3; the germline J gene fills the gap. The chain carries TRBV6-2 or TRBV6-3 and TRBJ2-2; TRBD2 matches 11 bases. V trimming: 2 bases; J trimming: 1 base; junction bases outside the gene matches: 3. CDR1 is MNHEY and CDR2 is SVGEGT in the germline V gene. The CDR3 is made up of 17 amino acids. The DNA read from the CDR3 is TGTGCCAGCAGTTACGCTAGCGGGGGGATGAACACCGGGGAG. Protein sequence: CASSYASGGMNTGE. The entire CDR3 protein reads CASSYASGGMNTGELFF.

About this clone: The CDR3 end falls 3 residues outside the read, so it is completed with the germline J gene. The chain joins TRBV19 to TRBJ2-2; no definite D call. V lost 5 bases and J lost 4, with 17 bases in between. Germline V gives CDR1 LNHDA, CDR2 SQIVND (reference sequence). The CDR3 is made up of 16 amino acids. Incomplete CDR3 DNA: TGTGCCAGTAGTCCCACGGTTAGCTCGGCCACCGGGGAG. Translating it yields CASSPTVSSATGE. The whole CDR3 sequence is CASSPTVSSATGELFF.

This CDR3 is CARPRGGGEQYF. The DNA read from the CDR3 is TGTGCCAGACCTAGGGGGGGCGGCGAG. The rearrangement links TRBV6-2 or TRBV6-3 to TRBJ2-7, with D perhaps matching TRBD2 (7 bases). The read ends 3 residues early relative to the CDR3; the germline J gene fills the gap. The CDR3 is 12 residues long. The V gene lost 9 bases and the J gene lost 6 bases, with 15 bases spanning the gap. Looked up from germline, CDR1 is MNHEY and CDR2 is SVGEGT.

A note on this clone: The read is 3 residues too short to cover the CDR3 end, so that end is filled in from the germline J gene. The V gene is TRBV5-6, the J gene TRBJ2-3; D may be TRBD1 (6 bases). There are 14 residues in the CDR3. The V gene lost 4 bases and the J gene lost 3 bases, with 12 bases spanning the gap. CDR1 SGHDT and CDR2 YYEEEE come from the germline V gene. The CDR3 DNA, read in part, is TGTGCCAGCAGCCTCTCACAGGGAACAGATACG. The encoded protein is CASSLSQGTDT. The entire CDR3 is CASSLSQGTDTQYF.

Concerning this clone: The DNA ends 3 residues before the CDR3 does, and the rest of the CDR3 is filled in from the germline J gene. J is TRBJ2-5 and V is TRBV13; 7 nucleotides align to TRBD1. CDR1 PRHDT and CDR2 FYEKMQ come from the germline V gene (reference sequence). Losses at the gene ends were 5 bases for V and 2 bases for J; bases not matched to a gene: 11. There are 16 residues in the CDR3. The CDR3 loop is CASSPYTGVGQETQYF. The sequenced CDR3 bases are TGTGCCAGCAGCCCATACACAGGGGTGGGACAAGAGACC.

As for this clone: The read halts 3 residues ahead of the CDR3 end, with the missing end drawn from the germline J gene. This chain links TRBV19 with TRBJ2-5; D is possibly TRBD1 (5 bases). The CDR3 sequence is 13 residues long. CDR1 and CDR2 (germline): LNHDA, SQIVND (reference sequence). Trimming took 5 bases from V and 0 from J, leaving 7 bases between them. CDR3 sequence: CASSDSDQETQYF. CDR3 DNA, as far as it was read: TGTGCCAGTAGTGACAGCGACCAAGAGACC.

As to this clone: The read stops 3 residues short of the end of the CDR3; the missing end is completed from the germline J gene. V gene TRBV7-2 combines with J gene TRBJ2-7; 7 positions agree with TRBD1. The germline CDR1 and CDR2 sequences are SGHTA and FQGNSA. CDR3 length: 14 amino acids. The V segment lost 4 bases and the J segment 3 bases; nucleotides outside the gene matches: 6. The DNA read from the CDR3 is TGTGCCAGCAGCTCCGGACAGGCCTACTACGAG. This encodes CASSSGQAYYE. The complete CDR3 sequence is CASSSGQAYYEQYF.